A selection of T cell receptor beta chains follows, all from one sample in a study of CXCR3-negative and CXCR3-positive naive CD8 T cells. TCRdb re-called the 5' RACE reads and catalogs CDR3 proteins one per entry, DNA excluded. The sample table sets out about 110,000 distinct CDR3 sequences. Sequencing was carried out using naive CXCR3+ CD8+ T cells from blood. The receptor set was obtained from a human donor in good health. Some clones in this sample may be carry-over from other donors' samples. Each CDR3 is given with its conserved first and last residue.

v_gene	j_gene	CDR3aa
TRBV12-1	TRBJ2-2	CASSFAPTGTGELFF
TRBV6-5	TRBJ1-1	CASTSEGTGTEAFF
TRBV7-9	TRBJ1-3	CASSTRDKFSGNTIYF
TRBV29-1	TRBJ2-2	CSFQGGQGYTGELFF
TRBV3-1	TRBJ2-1	CASSQDLESKQFF
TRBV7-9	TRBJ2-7	CASRPPGPIAYEQYF
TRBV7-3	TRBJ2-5	CASSRTGNQETQYF
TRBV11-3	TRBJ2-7	CASSLRVYYEQYF
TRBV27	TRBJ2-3	CASSLYPGTDTQYF
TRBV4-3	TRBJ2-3	CASSQGLTDTQYF
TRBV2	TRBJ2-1	CASSGDERGWNEQFF
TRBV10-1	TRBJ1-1	CASSVDRSITEAFF
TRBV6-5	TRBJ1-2	CASSYGWGYTF
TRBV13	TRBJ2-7	CASSFRGAYEQYF
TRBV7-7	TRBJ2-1	CASSPGLEIVNEQFF
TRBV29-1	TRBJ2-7	CSVEGYTGAQYF
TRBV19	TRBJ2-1	CASSINDYLDYNEQFF
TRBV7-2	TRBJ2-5	CASSLQAGGGETQYF
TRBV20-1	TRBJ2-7	CSARLAGYEQYF
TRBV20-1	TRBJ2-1	CSARDTLAGGHEQFF
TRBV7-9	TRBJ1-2	CASSPQHGAHFGYTF
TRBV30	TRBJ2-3	CAWSVLDLTSSTDTQYF
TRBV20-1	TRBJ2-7	CSASGSGGPRKAYEQYF
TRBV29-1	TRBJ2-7	CSVAGNKAYEQYF
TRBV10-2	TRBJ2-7	CASSEGGGPHEQYF
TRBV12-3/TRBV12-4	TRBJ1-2	CASSLGGAGYTF
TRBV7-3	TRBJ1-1	CASSQGTGFLNTEAFF
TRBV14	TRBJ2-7	CASSQTLGSSGPKPLYEQYF
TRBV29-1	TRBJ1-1	CSVVTGNTEAFF
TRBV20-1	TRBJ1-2	CSAPTVANYGYTF
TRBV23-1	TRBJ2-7	CASRQSRRNHSYEQYF
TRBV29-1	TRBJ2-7	CSVVGFGTDSYYEQYF
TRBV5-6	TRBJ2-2	CASSPHTGELFF
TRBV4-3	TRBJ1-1	CASSQGLEVGIGTEAFF
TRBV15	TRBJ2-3	CATSRDGGLAGRMDTQYF
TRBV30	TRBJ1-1	CAGGQDRGWDTEAFF
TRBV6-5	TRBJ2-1	CASSYLAGEREQFF
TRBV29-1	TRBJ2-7	CSVRDSDFYEQYF
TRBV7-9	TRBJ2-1	CASSSLLNEQFF
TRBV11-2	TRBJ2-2	CASSPLGPRTGELFF
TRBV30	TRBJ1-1	CAWSVQTGTEAFF
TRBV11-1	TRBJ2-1	CASRDLGEQFF
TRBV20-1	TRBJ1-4	CSARDLQGVDEKLFF
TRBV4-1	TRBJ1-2	CASSQDPSFNYGYTF
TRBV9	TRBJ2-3	CASASSDTQYF
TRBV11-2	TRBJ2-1	CASSPAKGLAANNEQFF
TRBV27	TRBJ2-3	CASNWGGADTQYF
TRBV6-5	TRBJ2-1	CASSYAGTSGGINEQFF
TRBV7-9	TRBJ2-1	CASTSGPGRSSYNEQFF
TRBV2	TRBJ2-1	CASVGTVGYNEQFF
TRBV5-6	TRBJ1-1	CASSWDRGSDTEAFF
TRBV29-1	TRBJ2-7	CSVESIGSYEQYF